This TCR beta chain was identified during a study of beta chain features in type 1 diabetes. Whole-study findings and limits: Across all four CD4+ subsets, people with type 1 diabetes showed modestly shorter TCRB CDR3s.

Of the isolated RNA, all was reverse transcribed, and so the sequenced material was expressed TCRB transcripts. Some clones are missing from TCRdb's copy, which holds only in-frame ones; the method was immunoSEQ multiplex PCR. Of roughly 50,000 clones in the sample, less than 55% were seen once. The J segment lost 0 bases and the V segment lost 5 bases, leaving 9 bases of the junction unmatched. The length of the CDR3 is 17 residues. Looked up from germline, CDR1 is WSHSY and CDR2 is SAAADI. In regard to this clone: Antigen unknown.

Sequences were obtained from Tregs from blood. The receptor's source is a man aged 25 to 45 with type 1 diabetes. V usage is TRBV10-2 and J usage is TRBJ2-1; TRBD2 agrees at 8 bases. The CDR3 region is CASSPGASGYSYNEQFF. The CDR3 DNA reads as TGCGCCAGCAGTCCCGGGGCTAGCGGGTACTCCTACAATGAGCAGTTCTTC.